One and the same sample provided the 32 T cell receptor beta chains below, sequenced in a study of blood T cells in healthy people across ages. PCR was performed a second time for about 7 to 11 cycles using a sample-barcoded 5' primer and a J-beta primer mix. TCRdb processed the 5' RACE reads anew with MiXCR; each CDR3 protein has one entry. The sample includes approximately 800,000 distinct CDR3 sequences, approximately 59% of them seen just once. Sequencing was carried out using blood. The source is a man younger than 45 in good health.

This clonotype turned up a few times. The chain has TRBV9 and TRBJ2-1, with D hard to call. The V gene's germline CDR1 is SGDLS and CDR2 YYNGEE. The CDR3 has 12 residues. V gave up 0 bases and J gave up 8 bases, with 6 bases separating them. CDR3 region: CASSVDRDEQFF. Here the CDR3 DNA reads TGTGCCAGCAGCGTAGACCGGGATGAGCAGTTCTTC. Looking up the rest from reference TRBV9 and TRBJ2-1 gives the full variable domain: DSGVTQTPKHLITATGQRVTLRCSPRSGDLSVYWYQQSLDQGLQFLIQYYNGEERAKGNILERFSAQQFPDLHSELNLSSLELGDSALYFCASSVDRDEQFFGPGTRLTVL.

In this sample, this clonotype turned up a few times. The rearrangement uses TRBV29-1 and TRBJ2-7; no firm D call. Germline V gene data show CDR1 as SQVTM and CDR2 as ANQGSEA. This CDR3 is built from 12 residues. V was shortened by 3 bases and J by 3 bases, with 9 bases between the two germline ends. The CDR3 DNA follows: TGCAGCGTTGAGGCAGCAGACTACGAGCAGTACTTC. Protein: CSVEAADYEQYF.

This chain joins TRBV6-5 and TRBJ1-2; 8 nucleotides align to TRBD1. The germline CDR1 and CDR2 sequences are MNHEY and SVGAGI. The CDR3 covers 14 residues. J gave up 4 bases and V 5 bases, and 6 bases lay outside the gene matches. The CDR3 sequence: CASSEGQDFYGYTF. The CDR3 DNA reads TGTGCCAGCAGTGAGGGACAGGACTTCTATGGCTACACCTTC.

V usage is TRBV2 and J usage is TRBJ2-5, with TRBD2 matching 10 bases. V lost 10 bases and J lost 5; bases outside the gene matches: 10. This CDR3 comprises 14 residues. CDR1 is SNHLY and CDR2 is FYNNEI in the germline V gene. CDR3 in DNA: TGTGCCAACATAGGACTAGCGGATTGGGAGACCCAGTACTTC. Translating gives CANIGLADWETQYF.

This chain connects TRBV7-3 to TRBJ1-2, with 8 bases aligning to TRBD1. The germline V gene has CDR1 SGHTA and CDR2 FQGTGA. V lost 4 bases to trimming and J lost 9 bases; unmatched junction nucleotides: 7. The CDR3 runs to 13 residues. The CDR3 region has the DNA TGTGCCAGCAGCTCGGACAGGGCTGGAAGCTACACCTTC. Encoded protein: CASSSDRAGSYTF. Drawing the rest from reference TRBV7-3 and TRBJ1-2, the complete variable domain is GAGVSQTPSNKVTEKGKYVELRCDPISGHTALYWYRQSLGQGPEFLIYFQGTGAADDSGLPNDRFFAVRPEGSVSTLKIQRTERGDSAVYLCASSSDRAGSYTFGSGTRLTVV.

Comments on this clonotype: The junction departs from germline at one end; a sequencing error may be responsible. The J gene is TRBJ2-3, the V gene TRBV27, with TRBD2 matching 15 bases. Germline V CDR1 and CDR2: MNHEY, SMNVEV (reference sequence). CDR3 length equals 19 residues. CDR3: CACSPWTSGGAMGTDTQYF. CDR3 DNA: TGTGCCTGCAGTCCGTGGACTAGCGGGGGGGCTATGGGCACAGATACGCAGTATTTT.

This clonotype appeared a few times. J is TRBJ1-5 and V is TRBV5-8, with TRBD1 matching 7 bases. V lost 0 bases and J lost 7; bases outside the gene matches: 13. Per the germline V gene, CDR1 is SGHTS and CDR2 is YDEGEE. The CDR3 length is 17 residues. The CDR3 spells CASSLGTGRYRMQPQHF. In DNA form, the CDR3 reads TGTGCCAGCAGCTTGGGGACAGGACGGTATCGGATGCAGCCCCAGCATTTT. Full variable domain (outside the CDR3, taken from reference TRBV5-8 and TRBJ1-5): EAGVTQSPTHLIKTRGQQATLRCSPISGHTSVYWYQQALGLGLQFLLWYDEGEERNRGNFPPRFSGRQFPNYSSELNVNALELEDSALYLCASSLGTGRYRMQPQHFGDGTRLSIL.

This chain connects TRBV20-1 to TRBJ2-1; D possibly corresponds to TRBD1 (6 bases). The CDR3 spans 12 residues. Germline lookup yields CDR1 DFQATT and CDR2 SNEGSKA (reference sequence). The V end was cut by 6 bases, the J end by 5 bases, with 11 bases between. CDR3 protein: CSANREDNEQFF. The CDR3 DNA follows: TGCAGTGCGAACAGGGAAGACAATGAGCAGTTCTTC.

V is TRBV12-3 or TRBV12-4 and J is TRBJ1-5; TRBD1 matches at 10 bases. The CDR3 consists of 16 residues. After removal of 1 base from V and 6 bases from J, the junction contained 6 bases not matched to a gene. CDR3: CASSLGDRGSSQPQHF. The DNA of the CDR3 is TGTGCCAGCAGTTTAGGGGACAGGGGAAGTAGTCAGCCCCAGCATTTT.

The chain carries TRBV5-1 and TRBJ2-3, with 9 nucleotides matching TRBD1. This CDR3 spans 18 amino acids. J was trimmed by 3 bases and V by 4 bases; bases with no gene match: 15. Germline assignment: CDR1 SGHRS and CDR2 YFSETQ. CDR3 in DNA: TGCGCCAGCAGCACAAACCCGACGGACAGGGGATGGACAGATACGCAGTATTTT. This codes for CASSTNPTDRGWTDTQYF.

The chain couples TRBV6-6 to TRBJ1-4, with D unclear. This CDR3 spans 13 amino acids. Trimming shortened V by 6 bases and J by 8 bases, and 13 bases separated the two germline ends. Looked up from germline, CDR1 is MNHNY and CDR2 is SVGAGI (reference sequence). CDR3 protein: CASRRRDQEKLFF. The CDR3 region has the DNA TGTGCCAGCAGGAGACGAGACCAAGAAAAACTGTTTTTT.

This sequence joins TRBV7-3 and TRBJ2-5; D remains unclear. The J call may be wrong; the DNA end is better matched by TRBJ2-7. From germline, CDR1 is SGHTA and CDR2 FQGTGA. This CDR3 comprises 13 residues. Here the CDR3 DNA reads TGTGCCAGCAGCTTAGTACCGGACTACGAGCAGTACTTC. This translates into CASSLVPDYEQYF.

The V and J genes are TRBV21-1 and TRBJ1-1. TRBV21-1 is a known pseudogene. This CDR3 comprises 15 residues. In nucleotides, the CDR3 is TGTGCCAGCAGCAAAGGTGCAGGTCGGGACACTGAAGCTTTCTTT. It specifies CASSKGAGRDTEAFF.

This chain links TRBV7-9 with TRBJ2-3; D not resolved. V dropped 4 bases and J dropped 0 bases, with 8 bases sitting between them. Germline-derived CDR1 and CDR2 are SEHNR and FQNEAQ (reference sequence). The CDR3 covers 14 residues. The CDR3 nucleotides are TGTGCCAGCAGCTCGTCTCAGAGCACAGATACGCAGTATTTT. Protein sequence: CASSSSQSTDTQYF.

This clonotype was observed many times. The gene calls are TRBV5-1 and TRBJ2-3; TRBD2 is a possible D gene (7 bases). Per the germline V gene, CDR1 is SGHRS and CDR2 is YFSETQ. The CDR3 spans 14 residues. Trimming removed 5 bases at V and 2 bases at J, with 12 bases between. Here the CDR3 DNA reads TGCGCCAGCAGAACGGGGGGCCTCACAGATACGCAGTATTTT. Protein: CASRTGGLTDTQYF.

V and J are TRBV7-2 and TRBJ2-4, with a possible D match to TRBD1 (6 bases). The CDR3 extends over 15 amino acids. V gave up 2 bases and J gave up 0 bases, with 8 bases separating them. Germline lookup yields CDR1 SGHTA and CDR2 FQGNSA. The CDR3 spells CASSLRGIAKNIQYF. The DNA of the CDR3 is TGTGCCAGCAGCTTAAGGGGGATAGCCAAAAACATTCAGTACTTC.

The chain carries TRBV12-3 or TRBV12-4 and TRBJ1-2; no firm D call. The V and J ends lost 3 bases and 7 bases respectively, with 15 bases between them. The CDR3 is 14 amino acids. CDR3 DNA: TGTGCCAGCAGTTTTGGGGAGCTCTCTGGTGGCTACACCTTC. Amino acid sequence: CASSFGELSGGYTF.

V and J are TRBV18 and TRBJ1-2; D remains unclear. Trimming took off 6 bases at V and 2 bases at J, with 10 bases between the two ends. The germline V gene has CDR1 KGHSH and CDR2 LQKENI. This CDR3 region has 13 residues. The CDR3 reads CASSEQRNYGYTF. DNA for the CDR3: TGTGCCAGCTCCGAACAGCGAAACTATGGCTACACCTTC.

This chain connects TRBV7-3 to TRBJ2-5, with D tentatively TRBD2 (5 bases). Trimming removed 2 bases from V and 5 bases from J, with 18 bases in between. The CDR3 contains 16 residues. Germline V lookup: CDR1 SGHTA, CDR2 FQGTGA. In nucleotides, the CDR3 is TGTGCCAGCAGCTTACGGGCTAGCTCGGGCGCGGAGACCCAGTACTTC. Translation: CASSLRASSGAETQYF. The full variable domain, rest sourced from reference TRBV7-3 and TRBJ2-5, is GAGVSQTPSNKVTEKGKYVELRCDPISGHTALYWYRQSLGQGPEFLIYFQGTGAADDSGLPNDRFFAVRPEGSVSTLKIQRTERGDSAVYLCASSLRASSGAETQYFGPGTRLLVL.

This clonotype was observed a few times. The J gene is TRBJ1-5, the V gene TRBV28; D not certain. The CDR3 has 13 residues. Germline V gene sequence: CDR1 MDHEN, CDR2 SYDVKM. Between the trimmed V and J ends, which lost 6 bases and 5 bases, there was a span of 11 bases. The DNA for the CDR3 is TGTGCCAGCAGCCGTCAACAACATCAGCCCCAGCATTTT. As protein: CASSRQQHQPQHF.

This clonotype was seen more than once but under ten times. This sequence joins TRBV28 and TRBJ1-5; D gene ambiguous. The V gene lost 9 bases and the J gene lost 1 base, with 7 bases spanning the gap. The CDR3 loop spans 12 amino acids. Germline CDR1 is MDHEN and CDR2 is SYDVKM. The CDR3 sequence: CASRGSNQPQHF. The CDR3 nucleotides read TGTGCCAGTCGAGGGAGCAATCAGCCCCAGCATTTT.

This chain connects TRBV2 to TRBJ1-5; D may be TRBD1 (5 bases). This CDR3 region has 13 residues. The V and J ends lost 4 bases and 6 bases respectively, with 10 bases between them. Germline V gene data show CDR1 as SNHLY and CDR2 as FYNNEI. The CDR3 DNA sequence: TGTGCCAGCAGTGCCAGGGATAGTCAGCCCCAGCATTTT. Translation gives CASSARDSQPQHF.

About this clonotype: With a much larger clone just one base away, this may be a read error. The final CDR3 position lacks the conserved phenylalanine or tryptophan, pointing to a likely read error. The chain joins TRBV20-1 to TRBJ2-7, with TRBD1 matching over 8 bases. CDR3 size: 14 residues. The germline CDR1 and CDR2 sequences are DFQATT and SNEGSKA (reference sequence). The J segment lost 2 bases and the V segment lost 4 bases, leaving 7 bases of the junction unmatched. CDR3 protein: CSATGQGEPYEQYL. In DNA form, the CDR3 reads TGCAGTGCTACCGGACAGGGTGAACCCTACGAGCAGTACTTG.

CDR3 DNA sequence: TGCAGTGCTAGCCTCGGGACACAGAACACTGAAGCTTTCTTT. Translation: CSASLGTQNTEAFF. The chain carries TRBV20-1 and TRBJ1-1; TRBD1 is a possible D gene (6 bases). With 3 bases removed from V and 1 base from J, the gap between germline ends came to 12 bases. This CDR3 is built from 14 residues. CDR1 and CDR2 from the germline V gene are DFQATT and SNEGSKA (reference sequence).

The rearrangement links TRBV7-2 to TRBJ1-1; the D gene is possibly TRBD1 (5 bases). Deletions cut 0 bases from V and 8 bases from J, with 13 bases between. The CDR3 runs to 14 residues. Germline lookup yields CDR1 SGHTA and CDR2 FQGNSA. The chain's CDR3 is CASSLAPGGREAFF. CDR3 DNA: TGTGCCAGCAGCTTAGCGCCCGGGGGACGGGAAGCTTTCTTT.

CDR3 loop: CASSSEPSDYEQYF. The CDR3 DNA reads TGTGCCAGCAGCTCGGAACCTAGCGACTACGAGCAGTACTTC. The rearrangement joins TRBV5-5 to TRBJ2-7; tentative D call: TRBD2 (6 bases). V dropped 3 bases and J dropped 3 bases, with 13 bases sitting between them. The CDR3 sequence is 14 residues long. Germline CDR1 reads SGHKS; CDR2 reads YYEKEE (reference sequence). Filled out from reference TRBV5-5 and TRBJ2-7, the complete variable domain reads DAGVTQSPTHLIKTRGQQVTLRCSPISGHKSVSWYQQVLGQGPQFIFQYYEKEERGRGNFPDRFSARQFPNYSSELNVNALLLGDSALYLCASSSEPSDYEQYFGPGTRLTVT.

The chain combines TRBV4-1 with TRBJ1-6; D not resolved. The CDR3 runs to 13 residues. Germline CDR1 and CDR2: MGHRA and YSYEKL. Trimming removed 0 bases from V and 9 bases from J, with 6 bases in between. The CDR3 is CASSQETRSPLHF. CDR3 DNA sequence: TGCGCCAGCAGCCAAGAAACGCGTTCACCCCTCCACTTT.

V usage is TRBV28 and J usage is TRBJ2-6, with D possibly being TRBD1 (6 bases). The CDR3 totals 17 residues. V was trimmed by 4 bases and J by 2 bases, leaving 15 bases between them. The germline V gene has CDR1 MDHEN and CDR2 SYDVKM. The CDR3 is CASSSDRIHAGANVLTF. The CDR3 coding sequence is TGTGCCAGCAGTTCGGACAGAATCCACGCTGGGGCCAACGTCCTGACTTTC.

The J gene is TRBJ2-1, the V gene TRBV7-3, with a tentative D call TRBD2 (6 bases). Germline V gene data show CDR1 as SGHTA and CDR2 as FQGTGA. There are 16 residues in the CDR3. V was shortened by 1 base and J by 5 bases, with 15 bases between the two germline ends. The CDR3 nucleotides read TGTGCCAGCAGCTTAAACAATCTGGGACTGAACAATGAGCAGTTCTTC. Its protein product is CASSLNNLGLNNEQFF.

This rearrangement joins TRBV7-2 to TRBJ2-7, with D maybe TRBD1 (7 bases). Germline CDR1 is SGHTA and CDR2 is FQGNSA. With 4 bases removed from V and 5 bases from J, the gap between germline ends came to 18 bases. The CDR3 totals 15 residues. The CDR3 bases are TGTGCCAGCAGCTGGGGGGACAGCAGGAGGGACGAGCAGTACTTC. Amino acid sequence: CASSWGDSRRDEQYF.

The chain recombines TRBV7-2 with TRBJ2-4; 7 nucleotides line up with TRBD2. The better agreement between TRBJ2-7 and the DNA end casts doubt on the J call. The CDR3 sequence is 16 residues long. Germline values: CDR1 SGHTA, CDR2 FQGNSA. The CDR3 loop reads CASSPEYRTRSFEQYF. The CDR3 nucleotides read TGTGCCAGCAGCCCCGAGTATCGGACTAGGTCGTTCGAGCAGTACTTC.

This clonotype has just a few counts. V gene TRBV12-3 or TRBV12-4 combines with J gene TRBJ2-4; D call uncertain. The V end lost 4 bases, the J end lost 4 bases, and 5 bases lay between the germline ends. The CDR3 is 12 amino acids. This chain's CDR3 is CASSWEKNIQYF. In nucleotides, the CDR3 is TGTGCCAGCAGTTGGGAAAAAAACATTCAGTACTTC.